This TCR beta chain stems from a study of cytomegalovirus exposure and HLA in healthy donors. Germline CDR1 reads MNHEY; CDR2 reads SVGAGI. The V and J ends lost 6 bases and 6 bases, in that order; junction bases with no gene match: 1. CDR3 size: 12 residues. The PCR employed 60 Vbeta primers together with 13 Jbeta primers. Some clones are missing from TCRdb's copy, which holds only in-frame ones; the method was immunoSEQ multiplex PCR. The sample has some 110,000 clones, nearly 75% seen once. This TCR was recovered from a man under 40 in good health and CMV-seropositive. What was sequenced was PBMCs. The V gene is TRBV6-5, the J gene TRBJ2-2; TRBD1 agrees at 7 bases. The CDR3 sequence is CASSRGSGELFF. CDR3 in DNA: TGTGCCAGCAGCAGGGGGTCCGGGGAGCTGTTTTTT.